Shown below are 2 T cell receptor beta chains from a single sample sequenced in a study of control samples from healthy donors and cancer patients. Some clones are missing from TCRdb's copy, which holds only in-frame ones; the method was immunoSEQ multiplex PCR. The sample yields about 180,000 clones, more than 90% seen once. The sample consisted of blood. These receptors came from a middle-aged woman in good health.

V usage is TRBV27 and J usage is TRBJ2-7, with a possible D match to TRBD1 (5 bases). Trimming shortened V by 3 bases and J by 2 bases, and 17 bases separated the two germline ends. There are 16 residues in the CDR3. Germline CDR1 and CDR2: MNHEY and SMNVEV (reference sequence). CDR3 amino acids: CASSFISGNRPYEQYF. The CDR3 nucleotides are TGTGCCAGCAGTTTTATATCCGGAAACAGGCCCTACGAGCAGTACTTC.

This clone showed up just a few times. Different DNA sequences within this sample yield the same CDR3. This chain uses TRBV18 with TRBJ2-2; 7 bases are a match to TRBD1. With 1 base clipped from V and 0 bases from J, the junction kept 2 bases outside the gene matches. Germline CDR1 KGHSH, CDR2 LQKENI. The CDR3 contains 16 residues. The CDR3 reads CASSPQGAANTGELFF. The CDR3 DNA reads as TGTGCCAGCTCACCACAGGGGGCGGCGAACACCGGGGAGCTGTTTTTT. Based on the CDR3 plus reference TRBV18 and TRBJ2-2, the full variable domain is NAGVMQNPRHLVRRRGQEARLRCSPMKGHSHVYWYRQLPEEGLKFMVYLQKENIIDESGMPKERFSAEFPKEGPSILRIQQVVRGDSAAYFCASSPQGAANTGELFFGEGSRLTVL.